What follows are 2 T cell receptor beta chains derived from one specimen sequenced in a study of blood T cell repertoires in COVID-19. Profiled with immunoSEQ multiplex PCR; TCRdb holds only in-frame clones, not every one. Of 130,000 or so clones in the sample, 75% to 90% were seen once. Sequencing was carried out using peripheral blood. The receptors come from a man aged 65 to 85 with active or convalescent COVID-19.

The rearrangement links TRBV28 to TRBJ2-5; weak D call: TRBD2 (7 bases). The germline V gene encodes CDR1 MDHEN and CDR2 SYDVKM. CDR3 length: 16 residues. Trimming took off 8 bases at V and 0 bases at J, with 19 bases between the two ends. Written as DNA, the CDR3 is TGTGCCAGCCTAGGGGGGGGTAAGGGGTACCAAGAGACCCAGTACTTC. This codes for CASLGGGKGYQETQYF.

This clone was counted between two and nine times. The genes are TRBV6-5 and TRBJ1-6; the D gene is possibly TRBD1 (6 bases). The CDR3 length is 14 residues. Germline assignment: CDR1 MNHEY and CDR2 SVGAGI. V lost 4 bases and J lost 10, with 14 bases in between. CDR3 residues: CASSLTQGNSPLHF. CDR3 in DNA: TGTGCCAGCAGTTTAACCCAGGGGAACTCACCCCTCCACTTT.